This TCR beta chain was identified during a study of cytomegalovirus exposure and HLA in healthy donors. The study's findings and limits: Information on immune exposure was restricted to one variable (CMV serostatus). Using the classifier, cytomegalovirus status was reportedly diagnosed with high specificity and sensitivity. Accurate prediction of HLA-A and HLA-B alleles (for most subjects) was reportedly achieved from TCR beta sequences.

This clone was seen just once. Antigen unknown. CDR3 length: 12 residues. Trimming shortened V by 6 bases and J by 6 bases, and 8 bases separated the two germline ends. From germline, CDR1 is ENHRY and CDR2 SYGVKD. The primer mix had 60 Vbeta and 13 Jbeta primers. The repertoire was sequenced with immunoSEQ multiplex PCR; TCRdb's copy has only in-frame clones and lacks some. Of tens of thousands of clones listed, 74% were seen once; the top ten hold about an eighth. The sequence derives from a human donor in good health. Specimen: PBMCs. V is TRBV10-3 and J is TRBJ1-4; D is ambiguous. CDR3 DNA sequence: TGTGCCATCAGGGCCCCTGATGAAAAACTGTTTTTT. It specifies CAIRAPDEKLFF.